Included here is one T cell receptor (beta chain) sequence, with context. Its matching antigen is unknown. Profiled with immunoSEQ multiplex PCR; TCRdb holds only in-frame clones, not every one. The data show 110,000 to 150,000 clones, around 90% seen once. The data derive from a study of graft-versus-host responses after intestinal transplantation. Study-level results: GvH clones occurred in recipient marrow; some first appeared in ileum or blood.

The ends were cut back, 1 base at V and 0 bases at J, with 16 bases in the middle. This CDR3 spans 17 amino acids. Germline-derived CDR1 and CDR2 are LNHDA and SQIVND (reference sequence). This TCR came from a human donor who received an intestinal transplant. The source was unstimulated CD4+ T cells sorted from spleen or lymph node cells, collected before intestinal transplant. V gene TRBV19 combines with J gene TRBJ2-7; possibly TRBD2 for D (6 bases). The CDR3 here is CASSIAMPGLISYEQYF. The CDR3 nucleotides read TGTGCCAGTAGTATAGCAATGCCGGGACTGATCTCCTACGAGCAGTACTTC.